The 16 T cell receptor beta chains below come from one sample, sequenced in a study of post-analysis software for immune sequencing data. For these receptors, no antigen is known. The study's findings and limits: Among 4 or 5 TRBV segments more frequent in patients than controls were TRBV5-6, TRBV5-1 and TRBV20-1.

Carried by the TCR beta cDNA libraries were unique molecular identifiers. TCRdb re-called the PCR reads with MiXCR, one entry per CDR3 protein. Of some 800,000 distinct CDR3 sequences listed, approximately 44% are singletons. Sequencing was performed on blood. The receptor set was obtained from a girl aged 5 to 17 with multiple sclerosis.

Many counts were recorded for this clonotype. The genes are TRBV27 and TRBJ2-7; 8 bases match TRBD2. The ends lost 5 bases at V and 2 bases at J; junction bases unmatched: 2. Germline values: CDR1 MNHEY, CDR2 SMNVEV (reference sequence). The CDR3 loop spans 13 amino acids. In DNA, the CDR3 is TGTGCCAGCAGTCGGGGGGGAGCCTACGAGCAGTACTTC. Translation gives CASSRGGAYEQYF.

The chain couples TRBV11-2 to TRBJ2-1, with a tentative D call TRBD2 (6 bases). Trimming took off 5 bases at V and 2 bases at J, with 16 bases between the two ends. The CDR3 is made up of 16 amino acids. Looked up from germline, CDR1 is SGHAT and CDR2 is FQNNGV. The CDR3 sequence: CASSLATAGPYNEQFF. Here the CDR3 DNA reads TGTGCCAGCAGCCTAGCCACTGCGGGACCCTACAATGAGCAGTTCTTC. The full variable domain, completed using reference TRBV11-2 and TRBJ2-1, is EAGVAQSPRYKIIEKRQSVAFWCNPISGHATLYWYQQILGQGPKLLIQFQNNGVVDDSQLPKDRFSAERLKGVDSTLKIQPAKLEDSAVYLCASSLATAGPYNEQFFGPGTRLTVL.

The rearrangement links TRBV6-2 or TRBV6-3 to TRBJ2-7; 7 bases are shared with TRBD1. V lost 6 bases to trimming and J lost 2 bases; unmatched junction nucleotides: 10. The CDR3 loop spans 15 amino acids. The germline V gene encodes CDR1 MNHEY and CDR2 SVGEGT. The CDR3 loop reads CASSRPGTATYEQYF. DNA of the CDR3: TGTGCCAGCAGCCGTCCCGGGACAGCCACCTACGAGCAGTACTTC.

CDR3 sequence: CASSRSGADRYEQYF. CDR3 DNA sequence: TGTGCCAGCAGTCGGTCCGGGGCCGATCGCTACGAGCAGTACTTC. This chain connects TRBV7-9 to TRBJ2-7; the D call may be TRBD1 or TRBD2 (5 bases each). The CDR3 is 15 residues long. The V end was cut by 6 bases, the J end by 3 bases, with 18 bases between. Germline V gene sequence: CDR1 SEHNR, CDR2 FQNEAQ (reference sequence).

There are a few counts of this clonotype. The rearrangement joins TRBV28 to TRBJ1-2; D remains ambiguous. In germline, CDR1 is MDHEN, CDR2 SYDVKM. The CDR3 is 14 amino acids. Trimming took 2 bases from V and 12 from J, leaving 19 bases between them. The DNA for the CDR3 is TGTGCCAGCAGTTTAGGGCCCCCTCGGCAGGTCGACACCTTC. It is translated as CASSLGPPRQVDTF.

The rearrangement links TRBV24-1 to TRBJ2-1; 9 bases map to TRBD1. The trim removed 10 bases at V and 7 bases at J, leaving 10 bases unmatched. This CDR3 comprises 14 residues. Germline CDR1 KGHDR, CDR2 SFDVKD. The chain's CDR3 is CATGSGTGLNEQFF. The DNA of the CDR3 is TGTGCCACTGGGAGCGGGACAGGGCTGAATGAGCAGTTCTTC.

The chain carries TRBV6-2 or TRBV6-3 and TRBJ2-7; 10 nucleotides align to TRBD2. This CDR3 contains 15 residues. Per germline, CDR1 MNHEY and CDR2 SVGEGT. Unmatched junction bases numbered 11, after V lost 5 bases and J lost 7 bases. The CDR3 DNA sequence: TGTGCCAGCAGTCTGACTAGCGGGCCCTACAATGAGCAGTACTTC. It translates to CASSLTSGPYNEQYF.

The J gene is TRBJ2-5, the V gene TRBV12-3 or TRBV12-4; the match to TRBD2 covers 9 bases. The trim removed 5 bases at V and 11 bases at J, leaving 18 bases unmatched. The CDR3 has 16 amino acids. Here the CDR3 reads CASSGGLGTSLNEQYF. Written as DNA, the CDR3 is TGTGCCAGCAGTGGGGGCCTCGGGACTAGCCTCAATGAGCAGTACTTC.

This clonotype appeared a few times. CDR3 nucleotide sequence: TGTGCCAGCAGCCCTAAGGAGGCCTATGGCTACACCTTC. Translating it yields CASSPKEAYGYTF. The gene calls are TRBV6-6 and TRBJ1-2; D gene ambiguous. V lost 6 bases and J 4 bases, leaving 12 bases between the germline ends. Germline CDR1 MNHNY, CDR2 SVGAGI (reference sequence). The CDR3 has 13 residues.

The gene calls are TRBV6-2 or TRBV6-3 and TRBJ2-1; 7 bases map to TRBD2. From germline, CDR1 is MNHEY and CDR2 SVGEGT. The J segment lost 2 bases and the V segment lost 5 bases, leaving 6 bases of the junction unmatched. The CDR3 is 15 residues long. The CDR3 nucleotides are TGTGCCAGCAGTGTCGAGCGGGGTACCTACAATGAGCAGTTCTTC. Translating it yields CASSVERGTYNEQFF.

This clonotype was detected a few times. This chain's CDR3 is CSALTGEAFF. In nucleotides, the CDR3 is TGCAGCGCTCTGACAGGGGAGGCTTTCTTT. This chain joins TRBV29-1 and TRBJ1-1, with 8 nucleotides matching TRBD1. The CDR3 contains 10 residues. V trimming: 7 bases; J trimming: 11 bases; junction bases outside the gene matches: 6. CDR1 is SQVTM and CDR2 is ANQGSEA in the germline V gene.

The chain has TRBV20-1 and TRBJ2-3, with TRBD2 as a possible D gene (7 bases). Trimming removed 0 bases from V and 3 bases from J, with 19 bases in between. Germline CDR1 and CDR2: DFQATT and SNEGSKA (reference sequence). The CDR3 runs to 17 residues. The CDR3 loop is CSAREQGRSGATDTQYF. The CDR3 coding sequence is TGCAGTGCTAGAGAACAGGGTAGAAGCGGGGCGACAGATACGCAGTATTTT.

This sequence joins TRBV6-1 and TRBJ2-1; a possible D gene is TRBD2 (6 bases). Trimming took off 7 bases at V and 5 bases at J, with 18 bases between the two ends. The germline V gene has CDR1 MNHNS and CDR2 SASEGT. The CDR3 length is 15 residues. In DNA form, the CDR3 reads TGTGCCAGCAACCCCTGGAGGGGAAATAACAATGAGCAGTTCTTC. Its translation is CASNPWRGNNNEQFF.

The genes are TRBV4-2 and TRBJ2-1; 10 bases agree with TRBD2. This CDR3 has 15 amino acids. The V segment lost 8 bases and the J segment 7 bases; nucleotides outside the gene matches: 11. Germline CDR1 and CDR2: LGHNA and YNFKEQ. The CDR3 DNA sequence: TGTGCCAGCGCCGAGGGACTAGCGAAGGTGAATGAGCAGTTCTTC. This encodes CASAEGLAKVNEQFF.

The chain employs TRBV4-2 and TRBJ1-1; D might be TRBD1 (5 bases). This CDR3 is 17 amino acids long. Trimming took off 0 bases at V and 6 bases at J, with 20 bases between the two ends. The germline gives CDR1 LGHNA, CDR2 YNFKEQ. Written as DNA, the CDR3 is TGTGCCAGCAGCCAAGAAACAGGCGGGGGACTTGGTCCTGAAGCTTTCTTT. It translates to CASSQETGGGLGPEAFF.

The chain uses TRBV5-1 and TRBJ2-3; 8 bases are a match to TRBD2. V trimming: 5 bases; J trimming: 4 bases; junction bases outside the gene matches: 15. Looked up from germline, CDR1 is SGHRS and CDR2 is YFSETQ. The CDR3 covers 17 residues. The CDR3 DNA follows: TGCGCCAGCAGTCCCGCGGGGGAGCGGGAGTTGTCAGATACGCAGTATTTT. It codes for CASSPAGERELSDTQYF.